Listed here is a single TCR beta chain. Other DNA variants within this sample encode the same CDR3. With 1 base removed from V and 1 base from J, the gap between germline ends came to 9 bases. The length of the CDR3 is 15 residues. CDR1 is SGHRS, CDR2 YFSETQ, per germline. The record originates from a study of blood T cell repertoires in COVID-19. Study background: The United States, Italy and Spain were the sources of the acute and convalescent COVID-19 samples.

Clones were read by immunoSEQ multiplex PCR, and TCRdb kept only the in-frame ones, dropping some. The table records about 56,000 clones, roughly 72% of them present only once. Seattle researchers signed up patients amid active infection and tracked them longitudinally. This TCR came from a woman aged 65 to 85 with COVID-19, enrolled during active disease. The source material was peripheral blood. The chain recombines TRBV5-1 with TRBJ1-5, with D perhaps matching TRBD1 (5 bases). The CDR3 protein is CASSLSGGSNQPQHF. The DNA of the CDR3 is TGCGCCAGCAGCTTGTCCGGGGGAAGCAATCAGCCCCAGCATTTT.